The present entry profiles one T cell receptor beta chain with its context. What this receptor recognizes is not known. Per-base qualities were not stored, and no clone one base away is much larger. The TCR beta CDR3 regions were amplified from RNA transcripts. A first-round RT-PCR of the TCR CDR3 used the HTBI primer set with the Qiagen OneStep RT-PCR kit. A second multiplex PCR round built the libraries, followed by size selection and purification. Libraries were sequenced paired-end with 100 bp reads on an Illumina HiSeq2000. Under the source paper's analysis protocol: SOAPnuke was used to process the raw data, throwing out any read that contained adapters or uncalled bases, had a mean Phred below 15, or lacked an exact constant-primer or identifier match. COPE v1.2.5 was used to merge the high-quality paired reads, and each unique nucleotide sequence was defined as a clonotype. Clonotypes were aligned to IMGT TRBV, TRBD and TRBJ reference segments using MiTCR v1.1. The analysis included only V-J combinations with a frequency above 0.0001, which together covered around 99% of the repertoires. A TCS score was defined as the ratio of F50 (clonal expansion) to E x V (chaos), with BLOSUM62-based TCRdist applied between CDR3 peptides within each V-J. Welch's t-statistics and random forest reduced around 550 V-J features to about 13, which were used in a naive Bayes classifier (R e1071). TCRdb applied fastp at Q25 and MiXCR to the public reads, then kept only in-frame beta chains. All rows with the same CDR3 protein become a single entry with the most common DNA and genes. TCRdb, not the original authors, processed these V and J calls. The sample yields around 530,000 distinct CDR3 sequences; more than 15% were counted once. The ten largest account for approximately 15% of the sample.

These data are taken from a study of T cells in Graves' hyperthyroidism and ophthalmopathy (dated by TCRdb to between 2017 and 2020). Turning to the overall study: Peripheral blood was collected at initial diagnosis, before any treatment. TCR V-J signatures able to tell the groups apart were searched for in a discovery cohort of about a hundred patients, of whom roughly 42 had Graves' ophthalmopathy and about 60 had stable Graves' hyperthyroidism. An independent validation cohort of under 20 hyperthyroidism patients and approximately 15 patients who later progressed to ophthalmopathy tested prospective prediction of ophthalmopathy. The approximately 100 discovery patients were randomly split 7:3 into training and test sets. In addition, the study compared T-cell repertoires in thyroid tissue and in blood from 6 or 7 Graves' hyperthyroidism patients. Once sampling was done, hyperthyroidism patients were given methimazole at a starting dose of 30 mg daily, whereas ophthalmopathy patients were given high-dose intravenous methylprednisolone. TCR Vbeta CDR3 sequencing of some 140 peripheral blood samples (approximately 44 ophthalmopathy, 75 hyperthyroidism and roughly 17 progressor patients) is reported in the paper. Beyond this particular receptor, the publication reports: In validation, the model predicted progression to ophthalmopathy with about 71% sensitivity and roughly 72% specificity, a median of approximately 6.5 months before onset. Most expanded thyroid clonotypes (frequency above 0.001) were also detected in blood, suggesting blood repertoires may reflect thyroid immune responses. Sample size was not statistically predetermined, and blinding of investigators to group allocation was not performed. A model built on a 13 V-J signature distinguished ophthalmopathy from stable hyperthyroidism, reaching 85% to 90% sensitivity and around 81% specificity in cross-validation and 80%/75% in testing.

In the ophthalmopathy patients, disease was moderately to severely active, with a Clinical Activity Score of 3 or more, a NOSPECS grade of 4 or more, and a duration of less than 3 months. The study excluded patients with uncontrolled infections, other autoimmune diseases, pregnancy or lactation. Diagnoses relied on clinical symptoms, serum thyroxine and TRAb, thyroid ultrasound and orbital computed tomography. Ficoll-Paque density gradient centrifugation was used to isolate PBMCs from 8.5 to 10 ml of fresh peripheral blood. Trizol reagent was used to extract total RNA, and RNA quality was then checked on an Agilent 2100 Bioanalyzer. There are 14 amino acids in the CDR3, from cysteine to phenylalanine inclusive. Solely the CDR3 DNA is kept, with 42 bases framed from the first base. Via the germline V gene, CDR1 is SGHTS and CDR2 YDEGEE. A distance of 10 bases separates the germline ends of V and J, which lose 2 bases and 1 base respectively.

Source material: blood. The receptor's source is a woman in her late teens or twenties with Graves' ophthalmopathy. Recombination joined TRBV5-8 with TRBJ2-7; no D segment can be confidently identified. The CDR3 sequence is CASSLTSRSYEQYF. The DNA reads TGTGCCAGCAGCTTAACCTCACGATCCTACGAGCAGTACTTC.